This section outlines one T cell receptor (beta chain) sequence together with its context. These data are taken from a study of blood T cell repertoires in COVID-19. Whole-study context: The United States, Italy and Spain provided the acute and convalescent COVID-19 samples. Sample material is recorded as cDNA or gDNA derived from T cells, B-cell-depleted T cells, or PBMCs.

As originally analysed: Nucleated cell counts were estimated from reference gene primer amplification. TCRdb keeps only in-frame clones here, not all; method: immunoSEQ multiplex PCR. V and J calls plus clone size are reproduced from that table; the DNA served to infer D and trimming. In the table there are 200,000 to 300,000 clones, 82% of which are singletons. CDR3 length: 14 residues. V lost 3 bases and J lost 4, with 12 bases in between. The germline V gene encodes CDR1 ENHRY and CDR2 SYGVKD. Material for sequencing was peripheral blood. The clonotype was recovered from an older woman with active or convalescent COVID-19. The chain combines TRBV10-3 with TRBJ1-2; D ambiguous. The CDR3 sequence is CAISDAGILYGYTF. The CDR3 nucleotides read TGTGCCATCAGTGACGCGGGGATACTCTATGGCTACACCTTC.